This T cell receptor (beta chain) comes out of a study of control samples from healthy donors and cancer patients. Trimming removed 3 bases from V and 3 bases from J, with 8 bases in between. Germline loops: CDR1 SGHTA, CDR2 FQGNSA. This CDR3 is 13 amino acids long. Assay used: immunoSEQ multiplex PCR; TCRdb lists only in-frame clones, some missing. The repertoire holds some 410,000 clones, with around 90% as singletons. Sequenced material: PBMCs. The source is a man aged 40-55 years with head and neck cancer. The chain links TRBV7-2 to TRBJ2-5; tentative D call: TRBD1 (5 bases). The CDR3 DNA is TGTGCCAGCAGCTTGGGGCCTAAAGAGACCCAGTACTTC. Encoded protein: CASSLGPKETQYF.